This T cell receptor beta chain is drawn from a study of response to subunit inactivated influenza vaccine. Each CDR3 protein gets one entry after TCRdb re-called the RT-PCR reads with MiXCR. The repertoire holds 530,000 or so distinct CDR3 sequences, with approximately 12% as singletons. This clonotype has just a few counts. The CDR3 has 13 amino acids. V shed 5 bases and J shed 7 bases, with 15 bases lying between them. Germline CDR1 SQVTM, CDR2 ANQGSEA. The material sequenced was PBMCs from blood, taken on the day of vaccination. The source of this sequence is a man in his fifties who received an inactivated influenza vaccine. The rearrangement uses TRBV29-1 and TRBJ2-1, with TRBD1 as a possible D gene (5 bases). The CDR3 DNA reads TGCAGCGTTTCTGGGGCCTCCTGGAATGAGCAGTTCTTC. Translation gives CSVSGASWNEQFF.